The clone carrying this T cell receptor (beta chain) was seen more than once but under ten times. Its specificity is unknown. One entry per CDR3 protein results from TCRdb running MiXCR on the reads. The profile shows some 120,000 distinct CDR3 sequences, over 30% of them singletons. The sample belongs to a study of T cell repertoires in cytomegalovirus infection. Sample: CD8+ T cells from cultured PBMCs, taken from culture after CMV antigen stimulation. The clonotype originates from a human donor in good health (CMV status not recorded). Some clones in this sample may be carry-over from other donors' samples.

This CDR3 is CASTRGLAFF. DNA of the CDR3: TGTGCCAGCACCCGGGGGCTCGCTTTCTTT. This chain links TRBV28 with TRBJ1-1; D possibly corresponds to TRBD1 (6 bases). Germline CDR1 reads MDHEN; CDR2 reads SYDVKM. The CDR3 length is 10 residues. Trimming took 7 bases from V and 11 from J, leaving 11 bases between them. The entire variable domain, with the rest obtained from reference TRBV28 and TRBJ1-1, is as follows: DVKVTQSSRYLVKRTGEKVFLECVQDMDHENMFWYRQDPGLGLRLIYFSYDVKMKEKGDIPEGYSVSREKKERFSLILESASTNQTSMYLCASTRGLAFFGQGTRLTVV.